Listed here are 25 T cell receptor beta chains from one sample, sequenced in a study of blood T cell repertoires in COVID-19. Sequencing used immunoSEQ multiplex PCR; TCRdb keeps in-frame clones, though not all of them. The sample has about 440,000 clones; around 89% are singletons. The material sequenced was peripheral blood. These receptor sequences come from a woman aged 25 to 45 with acute or convalescent COVID-19.

The chain carries TRBV10-3 and TRBJ1-1, with 9 bases that match TRBD1. Germline-derived CDR1 and CDR2 are ENHRY and SYGVKD. This CDR3 is built from 16 residues. Losses at the gene ends were 7 bases for V and 4 bases for J; bases not matched to a gene: 13. This CDR3 is CAIKADRGGKSTEAFF. The CDR3 DNA follows: TGTGCCATCAAAGCCGACAGGGGGGGTAAAAGCACTGAAGCTTTCTTT.

V gene TRBV18 combines with J gene TRBJ2-7, with D maybe TRBD2 (6 bases). The germline V and J ends were trimmed by 1 base and 3 bases, with 10 bases remaining between them. Germline V gene sequence: CDR1 KGHSH, CDR2 LQKENI. This CDR3 spans 14 amino acids. Written as DNA, the CDR3 is TGTGCCAGCTCACCACTAGGTAGCGGCTACGAGCAGTACTTC. This encodes CASSPLGSGYEQYF.

This clone was detected once. The J gene is TRBJ1-5, the V gene TRBV5-1; TRBD1 agrees at 7 bases. Losses at the gene ends were 0 bases for V and 7 bases for J; bases not matched to a gene: 4. Germline assignment: CDR1 SGHRS and CDR2 YFSETQ. The CDR3 is 14 amino acids. The CDR3 DNA is TGCGCCAGCAGCTTGGAGGGGGCGGGGCAGCCCCAGCATTTT. Translation gives CASSLEGAGQPQHF.

This chain links TRBV18 with TRBJ1-5, with D maybe TRBD1 (5 bases). The germline V gene has CDR1 KGHSH and CDR2 LQKENI. Trimming shortened V by 1 base and J by 5 bases, and 9 bases separated the two germline ends. The CDR3 is made up of 14 amino acids. This CDR3 reads CASSPRTGDQPQHF. Written as DNA, the CDR3 is TGTGCCAGCTCACCACGGACGGGGGATCAGCCCCAGCATTTT.

V usage is TRBV5-8 and J usage is TRBJ2-2; D gene unclear. The CDR3 contains 14 residues. Deletions cut 0 bases from V and 0 bases from J, with 3 bases between. The germline CDR1 and CDR2 sequences are SGHTS and YDEGEE. The CDR3 nucleotides are TGTGCCAGCAGCTTGGCGGCGAACACCGGGGAGCTGTTTTTT. Protein sequence: CASSLAANTGELFF.

The rearrangement uses TRBV14 and TRBJ2-1; TRBD2 might be the D (6 bases). The CDR3 extends over 16 amino acids. Trimming left V 3 bases short and J 7 bases short, with 19 bases between. Per the germline V gene, CDR1 is SGHDN and CDR2 is FVKESK. In DNA form, the CDR3 reads TGTGCCAGCAGCCATCGTAGGGACTGGACTCGAAATGAGCAGTTCTTC. Amino acids: CASSHRRDWTRNEQFF.

CDR3 sequence reads: CASSQELAGFRDEQYF. Written as DNA, the CDR3 is TGTGCCAGCAGCCAAGAACTAGCGGGGTTTAGGGACGAGCAGTACTTC. This chain connects TRBV3-1 (or the pseudogene TRBV3-2) to TRBJ2-7; TRBD2 agrees at 10 bases. The CDR3 extends over 16 amino acids. Trimming cost V 0 bases and J 5 bases; bases outside gene matches: 7. Germline loops: CDR1 LGHDT, CDR2 YNNKEL (reference sequence).

The rearrangement links TRBV28 to TRBJ1-2; TRBD1 might be the D (5 bases). Germline CDR1 is MDHEN and CDR2 is SYDVKM. The V end lost 11 bases, the J end lost 0 bases, and 13 bases lay between the germline ends. This CDR3 is built from 13 residues. The DNA for the CDR3 is TGTGCCTCCCAGACAGCCACTAACTATGGCTACACCTTC. Translated, it gives CASQTATNYGYTF.

The V call is TRBV12-5, the J call TRBJ1-1, with unresolved D. The germline V gene has CDR1 LGHNT and CDR2 FRNRAP. The V end was cut by 8 bases, the J end by 4 bases, with 17 bases between. The CDR3 has 14 amino acids. CDR3 bases: TGTGCTAGTCGCCGAGGGTTCGCGAGCACTGAAGCTTTCTTT. This sequence encodes CASRRGFASTEAFF. Full variable domain (rest looked up from reference TRBV12-5 and TRBJ1-1): DARVTQTPRHKVTEMGQEVTMRCQPILGHNTVFWYRQTMMQGLELLAYFRNRAPLDDSGMPKDRFSAEMPDATLATLKIQPSEPRDSAVYFCASRRGFASTEAFFGQGTRLTVV.

The chain uses TRBV6-5 and TRBJ1-1; tentative D call: TRBD1 (5 bases). Germline assignment: CDR1 MNHEY and CDR2 SVGAGI. V lost 5 bases and J lost 7, with 11 bases in between. CDR3 length equals 12 residues. CDR3 coding DNA: TGTGCCAGCAGTCCCCGACAGAATGAAGCTTTCTTT. It encodes CASSPRQNEAFF.

The chain couples TRBV3-1 (or the pseudogene TRBV3-2) to TRBJ2-5; D perhaps matches TRBD1 (6 bases). The length of the CDR3 is 14 residues. V lost 7 bases, J lost 7 bases, and 19 bases lay in between. Germline loops: CDR1 LGHDT, CDR2 YNNKEL (reference sequence). In DNA form, the CDR3 reads TGTGCCAGCACCCCTACCACAGGGATCGGGACCCAGTACTTC. It translates to CASTPTTGIGTQYF.

The chain has TRBV30 and TRBJ1-4, with 9 bases fitting TRBD1. Per germline, CDR1 GTSNPN and CDR2 SVGIG (reference sequence). The V gene end was trimmed by 4 bases and the J gene end by 10 bases; junction bases not matched to a gene: 7. This CDR3 comprises 13 residues. CDR3 sequence reads: CAWTSGQGGKLFF. CDR3 in DNA: TGTGCCTGGACCTCGGGACAGGGAGGAAAACTGTTTTTT.

The chain links TRBV28 to TRBJ2-5; 9 positions agree with TRBD1. The CDR3 is made up of 19 amino acids. Trimming cost V 6 bases and J 3 bases; bases outside gene matches: 20. The germline V gene has CDR1 MDHEN and CDR2 SYDVKM. The CDR3: CASRATGTGRWVQEETQYF. The CDR3 nucleotides are TGTGCCAGCAGAGCGACCGGGACAGGGAGGTGGGTGCAAGAAGAGACCCAGTACTTC.

This rearrangement joins TRBV27 to TRBJ1-1, with D possibly matching TRBD1 (6 bases). The germline V gene encodes CDR1 MNHEY and CDR2 SMNVEV (reference sequence). V was clipped by 6 bases and J by 4 bases, with 15 bases between them. The CDR3 length is 14 residues. CDR3 nucleotide sequence: TGTGCCAGCAGCAAAAGGGGGGGGGTCACTGAAGCTTTCTTT. Translating gives CASSKRGGVTEAFF.

V is TRBV3-1 (or the pseudogene TRBV3-2) and J is TRBJ1-5; TRBD1 is a possible D gene (6 bases). Germline V gives CDR1 LGHDT, CDR2 YNNKEL (reference sequence). Trimming pared 1 base from V and 0 bases from J, leaving 10 bases between. This CDR3 has 16 amino acids. CDR3 amino acids: CASSQGGQLSNQPQHF. The CDR3 DNA reads as TGTGCCAGCAGCCAAGGGGGACAACTTAGCAATCAGCCCCAGCATTTT.

The chain employs TRBV5-5 and TRBJ1-1; D remains unclear. Germline V gives CDR1 SGHKS, CDR2 YYEKEE (reference sequence). The CDR3 is made up of 15 amino acids. Trimming removed 3 bases from V and 0 bases from J, with 12 bases in between. The CDR3 sequence is CASSSHPGVNTEAFF. CDR3 bases: TGTGCCAGCAGCTCCCATCCCGGGGTGAACACTGAAGCTTTCTTT.

This chain uses TRBV7-3 with TRBJ1-2, with 10 nucleotides matching TRBD1. CDR3 length: 15 amino acids. After removal of 5 bases from V and 3 bases from J, the junction contained 6 bases not matched to a gene. CDR1 and CDR2 (germline): SGHTA, FQGTGA. Written as DNA, the CDR3 is TGTGCCAGCAGCGCCCAGACAGGGGGCTACTATGGCTACACCTTC. This encodes CASSAQTGGYYGYTF.

V and J are TRBV11-3 and TRBJ2-5, with a tentative D call TRBD2 (6 bases). Trimming removed 4 bases at V and 4 bases at J, with 13 bases between. The germline V gene has CDR1 SGHNT and CDR2 YENEEA. This CDR3 comprises 14 residues. As DNA, the CDR3 is TGTGCCAGCAGCTCCAGTGAGGAGGGAGAGACCCAGTACTTC. The encoded protein is CASSSSEEGETQYF.

The count of this clone is one. This chain joins TRBV6-1 and TRBJ2-1; 16 bases match TRBD2. Germline lookup yields CDR1 MNHNS and CDR2 SASEGT. V shed 2 bases and J 6 bases; nucleotides not matched to a gene: 7. The CDR3 has 18 residues. CDR3 in DNA: TGTGCCAGCAGTGAATTCTTGGGACTAGCGGGGGGGCTCAATGAGCAGTTCTTC. Its protein product is CASSEFLGLAGGLNEQFF.

The chain is built from TRBV19 and TRBJ1-2; D call uncertain. The V and J ends lost 6 bases and 4 bases respectively, with 15 bases between them. There are 14 residues in the CDR3. Looked up from germline, CDR1 is LNHDA and CDR2 is SQIVND (reference sequence). CDR3 bases: TGTGCCAGTAGGGGCTCGATGGGCCCCTATGGCTACACCTTC. This sequence encodes CASRGSMGPYGYTF.

The V and J genes are TRBV12-3 or TRBV12-4 and TRBJ2-7; tentative D call: TRBD1 (6 bases). Trimming shortened V by 6 bases and J by 2 bases, and 8 bases separated the two germline ends. The CDR3 sequence is 12 residues long. The DNA of the CDR3 is TGTGCCAGCAGGGCAGGGGCCTACGAGCAGTACTTC. It translates to CASRAGAYEQYF.

V and J are TRBV9 and TRBJ1-1, with 7 bases lining up with TRBD1. Trimming cost V 4 bases and J 1 base; bases outside gene matches: 7. Germline V gives CDR1 SGDLS, CDR2 YYNGEE. This CDR3 contains 15 residues. CDR3 nucleotides: TGTGCCAGCAGCCCGACAGGGTTGGGGAACACTGAAGCTTTCTTT. Translating gives CASSPTGLGNTEAFF.

V is TRBV4-1 and J is TRBJ2-7; D may be TRBD1 (6 bases). CDR1 and CDR2 from the germline V gene are MGHRA and YSYEKL. The CDR3 is 15 residues long. V was shortened by 4 bases and J by 0 bases, with 13 bases between the two germline ends. The CDR3 loop reads CASSLTGTNSYEQYF. The CDR3 nucleotides read TGCGCCAGCAGCCTGACAGGTACAAACTCCTACGAGCAGTACTTC.

The gene calls are TRBV5-1 and TRBJ1-5; 7 bases line up with TRBD1. The CDR3 spans 14 residues. Germline V gene sequence: CDR1 SGHRS, CDR2 YFSETQ. With 5 bases clipped from V and 2 bases from J, the junction kept 4 bases outside the gene matches. DNA for the CDR3: TGCGCCAGCAGACCCGGGACAGGCAATCAGCCCCAGCATTTT. Translation gives CASRPGTGNQPQHF.

The chain joins TRBV9 to TRBJ1-2, with TRBD1 matching over 7 bases. Germline V gene lookup returns CDR1 SGDLS and CDR2 YYNGEE. V was clipped by 3 bases and J by 6 bases; unmatched bases: 5. This CDR3 region has 13 residues. CDR3 coding DNA: TGTGCCAGCAGCGCCTCGACAGGGCATGGCTACACCTTC. Translated: CASSASTGHGYTF.